Listed below are T cell receptor beta chains from one sample, sequenced in a study of blood T cell repertoires in COVID-19. Method: immunoSEQ multiplex PCR; TCRdb's copy keeps in-frame clones and lacks some. Of more than 80,000 clones listed, 80% to 90% are singletons. Specimen: peripheral blood. These TCRs come from a man older than 75 with acute or convalescent COVID-19. The CDR3 runs from the conserved cysteine through the conserved F or W.

V gene,CDR3 length,CDR3 protein
TRBV7-2,18,CASSLARYRDPSENTIYF
TRBV7-3,17,CASSSRTSGGLKNIQYF
TRBV6-4,15,CASRSQGTGRTEAFF
TRBV14,16,CASSQWRGTREETQYF
TRBV2,12,CASSPGLYEQYF
TRBV5-1,13,CASRVRESTEAFF
TRBV6-5,15,CASRQGGDGDMPQHF
TRBV14,14,CASSQRGTNEKLFF
TRBV3-1/TRBV3-2,14,CASSQATGGTEAFF
TRBV5-1,14,CASSSDSKNTEAFF
TRBV27,12,CASSLRGDTQYF
TRBV3-1/TRBV3-2,16,CASSRLARVAYNEQFF
TRBV5-1,14,CASSLGRDTDTQYF
TRBV30,15,CAWRPGGRAWDTQYF
TRBV2,15,CASSARQLDNSPLHF
TRBV11-2,14,CASSGGTGPYGYTF
TRBV5-1,14,CASSLVHDGDTIYF
TRBV10-3,17,CAISGGLAGPNTGELFF
TRBV3-1/TRBV3-2,14,CATRVVAGTGELFF
TRBV12-3/TRBV12-4,13,CASRPTGRDTIYF
TRBV24-1,14,CATSDPGNTDTQYF
TRBV5-8,14,CASSFVRGYNEQFF
TRBV2,13,CASSEGQGGIQYF
TRBV28,15,CASTQQGIRDSPLHF
TRBV5-1,17,CASSPGTGKLAGNTIYF
TRBV25-1,15,CASRGGTATNYGYTF
TRBV9,16,CASSVGYRGAYNEQFF
TRBV27,14,CASSAPDSGETQYF
TRBV21-1,16,CASSKTPGLADNEQFF
TRBV2,12,CASRATGTEAFF
TRBV15,16,CATQPGRTVSGNTIYF
TRBV4-2,12,CASSQESLGYTF
TRBV4-1,16,CASSQDTDRKGSPLHF
TRBV2,15,CASSWDREYGNTIYF
TRBV18,15,CASSPPDGGNTEAFF
TRBV19,15,CASSIGGGFGQPQHF
TRBV5-6,14,CASSTPRTGYGYTF
TRBV2,11,CASRDWSGAFF
TRBV25-1,14,CASSESRVRTEAFF